This paragraph reports one TCR beta chain. This sample was included in a study of T cell changes during pregnancy in multiple sclerosis. Method: immunoSEQ multiplex PCR; TCRdb's copy keeps in-frame clones and lacks some. The sample includes about 59,000 clones, about 83% seen only once; the top ten take about 5%. V lost 4 bases and J 6 bases, leaving 3 bases between the germline ends. The germline V gene encodes CDR1 MNHNS and CDR2 SASEGT. CDR3 length: 11 amino acids. The clonotype was recovered from a human donor whose cells served as feeder cells for cultures in a pregnancy study. The sample consisted of peripheral blood from another person, used as feeder cells. The V call is TRBV6-1, the J call TRBJ2-2, with unresolved D. The CDR3 spells CASSGAGELFF. CDR3 in DNA: TGTGCCAGCAGTGGCGCCGGGGAGCTGTTTTTT.